This is a list of T cell receptor beta chains from one sample in a study of shared clonotypes between healthy human individuals. Produced via immunoSEQ multiplex PCR; TCRdb's table is partial and in-frame only. The sample holds hundreds of thousands of clones, 90% to 96% seen once. Material for sequencing was naive CD4+ T cells sorted from blood. Receptor source: a woman in her 30s in good health. Each CDR3 is given with its conserved first and last residue. D genes are given only for firm matches. Clone sizes are given selectively: once, few, many, or a class where the clone is expanded.

once TRBJ2-1 NA TRBV23-1 CASSPQVFRVNEQFF TGCGCCAGCAGTCCTCAGGTCTTCCGGGTCAATGAGCAGTTCTTC
NA TRBJ1-3 NA TRBV19 CASRQASGNTIYF TGTGCCAGTCGACAGGCCTCTGGAAACACCATATATTTT
NA TRBJ2-2 TRBD2 TRBV2 CASLSGSGSGELFF TGTGCCAGCTTGAGCGGGAGCGGAAGCGGGGAGCTGTTTTTT
NA TRBJ1-4 NA TRBV6-5 CASSYRGPKNEKLFF TGTGCCAGCAGTTATAGAGGGCCGAAGAATGAAAAACTGTTTTTT
NA TRBJ2-4 NA TRBV27 CASRNSGLPKNIQYF TGTGCCAGCAGAAATTCGGGACTTCCCAAAAACATTCAGTACTTC
NA TRBJ2-5 TRBD2 TRBV9 CASSAGRTSGTRETQYF TGTGCCAGCAGCGCCGGTCGAACTAGCGGGACCCGGGAGACCCAGTACTTC
NA TRBJ1-1 NA TRBV5-5 CASSPPGYATAAFF TGTGCCAGCAGCCCACCGGGGTATGCAACGGCGGCTTTCTTT
NA TRBJ2-3 NA TRBV10-3 CAISSGQSITDTQYF TGTGCCATCAGTTCCGGGCAGTCCATCACAGATACGCAGTATTTT
NA TRBJ2-2 TRBD2 TRBV5-1 CASSLELAERNTGELFF TGCGCCAGCAGCTTAGAGCTAGCGGAAAGAAACACCGGGGAGCTGTTTTTT
NA TRBJ2-1 NA TRBV27 CASSYMGEQFF TGTGCCAGCAGTTACATGGGTGAGCAGTTCTTC
NA TRBJ1-5 NA TRBV28 CASSPPYQPQHF TGTGCCAGCAGTCCTCCATATCAGCCCCAGCATTTT
NA TRBJ2-3 NA TRBV19 CASSNVLTDTQYF TGTGCCAGTAGTAACGTACTCACAGATACGCAGTATTTT